The source of this T cell receptor beta chain is a study of technical replicates of blood from a handful of donors. Sequenced by immunoSEQ multiplex PCR; TCRdb stores in-frame clones only, minus some. The sample lists about 68,000 clones, 95% to 97% occurring once. Germline CDR1 is SGHVS and CDR2 is FNYEAQ. The junction had 13 bases not matched to a gene; V was cut back by 1 base and J by 7 bases. This CDR3 is 17 amino acids long. The source is a human donor in good health. The chain uses TRBV7-6 and TRBJ2-1; 7 bases are shared with TRBD1. Sequencing input: T cells isolated from PBMCs. As DNA, the CDR3 is TGTGCCAGCAGCTTAGGAATTTATCTCGGGACAGAGAATGAGCAGTTCTTC. Its protein product is CASSLGIYLGTENEQFF.